A selection of T cell receptor beta chains follows, all from one sample in a study of identical twins. TCRdb fed the 5' RACE reads into MiXCR, producing one record per CDR3 protein. The sample carries approximately 230,000 distinct CDR3 sequences, over 5.5% recorded once. The same sample was also used in a study of T cells expressing NK-cell markers.

Sequencing used CD8+ T cells sorted from blood. Receptor source: a woman aged 18-30 years in good health. The CDR3 runs from the conserved cysteine through the conserved F or W. The D gene is left open where the match is weak. The size of a clone is reported for some rows only, either as once, few or many, or as a class for expanded clones.

TRBJ1-1,many,TRBV7-9,.,TGTGCCACCGGATATGGCCCGAACACTGAAGCTTTCTTT,CATGYGPNTEAFF
TRBJ1-4,few,TRBV24-1,.,TGTGCCACCAGTGACCAGCCGGGAGCTAATGAAAAACTGTTTTTT,CATSDQPGANEKLFF
TRBJ2-6,few,TRBV11-2,TRBD1,TGTGCCAGCAGGTTTTCTCCGGGACAGGGCTTCTCTGGGGCCAACGTCCTGACTTTC,CASRFSPGQGFSGANVLTF
TRBJ1-6,.,TRBV27,TRBD1,TGTTCCAGCAGAGGGACAGGGGCAAGCGGTAATTCACCCCTCCACTTT,CSSRGTGASGNSPLHF
TRBJ2-5,.,TRBV6-1,.,TGTGCCAGCAGCCCTGGGACGTCTCAAGAGACCCAGTACTTC,CASSPGTSQETQYF
TRBJ2-5,many,TRBV27,TRBD2,TGTGCCAGCAAAGCGGGAGGGTGCCAAGAGACCCAGTACTTC,CASKAGGCQETQYF
TRBJ2-1,many,TRBV7-8,TRBD1,TGTGCCAGCAGCTTGGCGACAGGGTTTAGCTCCTACAATGAGCAGTTCTTC,CASSLATGFSSYNEQFF
TRBJ1-1,few,TRBV29-1,.,TGCAGCGTGGGGGCTGTTACTGAAGCTTTCTTT,CSVGAVTEAFF
TRBJ2-1,.,TRBV3-1,.,TGTGCCAGCAGCCTCCAGTCCTTC,CASSLQSF
TRBJ2-3,many,TRBV6-1,TRBD2,TGTGCCAGCAGACCCGGGACTAGCGGGGGGGATACGCAGTATTTT,CASRPGTSGGDTQYF
TRBJ1-5,.,TRBV19,.,TGTGCCAGTAGTATACCGACAGAATATAGCAATCAGCCCCAGCATTTT,CASSIPTEYSNQPQHF
TRBJ2-3,.,TRBV12-5,.,TGTGCTAGTGGTGTCGAGACTGTCACAGATACGCAGTATTTT,CASGVETVTDTQYF
TRBJ2-2,.,TRBV6-1,TRBD2,TGTGCCAGCACCCCGGGGCGGGGGGGCGTCGGGGAGCTGTTTTTT,CASTPGRGGVGELFF
TRBJ2-1,.,TRBV11-2,TRBD2,TGTGCCAGCAGCTTAGGAGCGGGATCTTCTAATGAGCAGTTCTTC,CASSLGAGSSNEQFF
TRBJ2-7,.,TRBV7-2,.,TGTGCCAGCAGCTCTGATTCTAACCGGGACATAGCCTACGAGCAGTACTTC,CASSSDSNRDIAYEQYF
TRBJ2-7,many,TRBV11-2,TRBD1,TGTGCCAGCAGCCCACCCCCCCGGGACAGGGCGTATGAGCAGTACTTC,CASSPPPRDRAYEQYF
TRBJ1-3,.,TRBV24-1,TRBD1,TGTGCCACCAGACAGGGGGCAAGGAATTTAAGAAACACCATATATTTT,CATRQGARNLRNTIYF
TRBJ2-1,many,TRBV30,.,TGTGCCTGGAGCCAACCGGTCCCGGAGTTCTTC,CAWSQPVPEFF
TRBJ1-4,many,TRBV12-3/TRBV12-4,.,TGTGCCAGCAGTCTGGGGCAGGGGAATGAAAAACTGTTTTTT,CASSLGQGNEKLFF
TRBJ2-3,.,TRBV25-1,.,TGTGCCAGCAGTGGTGTCCCCCCGGGACACTACACAGATACGCAGTATTTT,CASSGVPPGHYTDTQYF
TRBJ2-1,few,TRBV11-2,.,TGTGCCAGCAGCTTAAGCCGGGCCAGTGAGCAGTTCTTC,CASSLSRASEQFF
TRBJ2-1,.,TRBV7-9,.,TGTGCCACCTTTGGACGTGGTGTTCATGAGCAGTTCTTC,CATFGRGVHEQFF
TRBJ2-1,few,TRBV20-1,.,TGCAGTGCTAGCGGGACAGAGCAGTTCTTC,CSASGTEQFF
TRBJ1-2,.,TRBV6-1,.,TGTGCCAGCAGTGACCCGGGGGCCTATGGCTACACCTTC,CASSDPGAYGYTF
TRBJ2-7,few,TRBV9,.,TGTGCCAGCAGCCCCTGGGGAAGGTACGAGCAGTACTTC,CASSPWGRYEQYF
TRBJ1-2,many,TRBV12-3/TRBV12-4,.,TGTGCCAGCAGTTTATGGGAGAACTATGGCTACACCTTC,CASSLWENYGYTF
TRBJ1-6,few,TRBV7-8,.,TGTGCCAGCAGCTTTTCCCCCGGCTCACCCCTCCACTTT,CASSFSPGSPLHF
TRBJ2-7,few,TRBV11-2,.,TGTGCCAGCAGCTCTCCCCCGGGGTACGAGCAGTACTTC,CASSSPPGYEQYF
TRBJ2-2,many,TRBV6-6,TRBD1,TGTGCCAGCACAGGGGGTTACACCGGGGAGCTGTTTTTT,CASTGGYTGELFF
TRBJ1-2,many,TRBV5-1,.,TGCGCCAGCAGCCCGTCGAACTATGGCTACACCTTC,CASSPSNYGYTF
TRBJ2-2,.,TRBV20-1,TRBD2,TGCAGTGCTAGGAAGAGCGGGGGGGCTGACGGGGAGCTGTTTTTT,CSARKSGGADGELFF
TRBJ2-7,few,TRBV7-9,.,TGTGCCAGCAGCCCGTTGTTGGGGGGTATAGCGTATGACGAGCAGTACTTC,CASSPLLGGIAYDEQYF
TRBJ2-2,.,TRBV20-1,.,TGCAGTGCGAGGGACCTGAACACCGGGGAGCTGTTTTTT,CSARDLNTGELFF
TRBJ2-7,few,TRBV27,TRBD1,TGTGCCAGCAGTTTATCTCCAGGACAGGGCGCCACCCACGAGCAGTACTTC,CASSLSPGQGATHEQYF
TRBJ1-2,.,TRBV7-9,TRBD1,TGTGCCAGCAACTGGGACAGGGGCTATGGCTACACCTTC,CASNWDRGYGYTF
TRBJ2-1,few,TRBV15,TRBD2,TGTGCCACCAGCAGAGATCGGACTAGCGGGAGGCGCAATGAGCAGTTCTTC,CATSRDRTSGRRNEQFF
TRBJ2-1,many,TRBV5-1,.,TGCGCCAGCAGCTCTACCGACAGGACCCCCTACAATGAGCAGTTCTTC,CASSSTDRTPYNEQFF
TRBJ2-7,few,TRBV27,TRBD2,TGTGCCAGCAGTTTTGGACTAGCATATGCCTACGAGCAGTACTTC,CASSFGLAYAYEQYF
TRBJ2-7,many,TRBV5-1,.,TGCGCCAGCAGCTTGGAATGGGGTTACGAGCAGTACTTC,CASSLEWGYEQYF
TRBJ2-1,few,TRBV7-9,TRBD2,TGTGCCAGCAGCTCCCCTCAAGCGGGAGTTGGAAATGAGCAGTTCTTC,CASSSPQAGVGNEQFF
TRBJ2-7,many,TRBV14,.,TGTGCCAGCAGCCAAGATTACTACGAGCAGTACTTC,CASSQDYYEQYF
TRBJ2-1,.,TRBV2,TRBD2,TGTGCCAGCAGTGAAGTGGGACTAGCGGGCCCCCGGGGGTTCTTC,CASSEVGLAGPRGFF
TRBJ2-3,few,TRBV7-9,.,TGTGCCAGCAGTGTCTTTGAGCGAGGCACAGATACGCAGTATTTT,CASSVFERGTDTQYF
TRBJ1-1,few,TRBV20-1,.,TGCAGTGCTAGAACAGCTATGAACACTGAAGCTTTCTTT,CSARTAMNTEAFF
TRBJ2-5,many,TRBV12-3/TRBV12-4,.,TGTGCCAGCAGTCCGCGCCCGGGCCCAGAGACCCAGTACTTC,CASSPRPGPETQYF
TRBJ2-1,few,TRBV30,.,TGTGCCTGGGGGGCCGGGGGGCACTACAATGAGCAGTTCTTC,CAWGAGGHYNEQFF
TRBJ2-7,few,TRBV4-3,TRBD2,TGCGCCAGCAGCCAAGATGCGCGGGAGGGCCTGATCTCCTACGAGCAGTACTTC,CASSQDAREGLISYEQYF
TRBJ2-1,few,TRBV5-5,.,TGTGCCAGCAGCTTGGCCGGGTGGGGGGGCCGGAATGAGCAGTTCTTC,CASSLAGWGGRNEQFF
TRBJ2-3,few,TRBV12-2,.,.,CASRLVVASGNTDTQYF
TRBJ2-1,many,TRBV12-3/TRBV12-4,.,TGTGCCAGCAGTTTTGCCGGGGGAATTGGGAATGAGCAGTTCTTC,CASSFAGGIGNEQFF
TRBJ1-1,few,TRBV11-3,.,TGTGCCAGCAGCTTTGGGGGAGACAGTACTGAAGCTTTCTTT,CASSFGGDSTEAFF